This T cell receptor (beta chain) was found in a study of neurological immune-mediated disorders. This clonotype was seen repeatedly, ten times or more. The CDR3 has 15 residues. CDR1 and CDR2 from the germline V gene are DFQATT and SNEGSKA (reference sequence). The V and J ends lost 0 bases and 4 bases, in that order; junction bases with no gene match: 5. TCRdb redid the calling of the 5' RACE reads with MiXCR, one entry per CDR3 protein. Of some 60,000 distinct CDR3 sequences listed, roughly 10% were seen once; the top ten hold around 13%. Sample time point: longitudinal time-point 2. The specimen was PBMCs. The sequence derives from a man aged 25 to 45 in good health. The genes are TRBV20-1 and TRBJ2-7; 11 positions agree with TRBD2. CDR3 loop: CSARELAGVLYEQYF. The DNA of the CDR3 is TGCAGTGCTAGAGAACTAGCGGGAGTTTTGTACGAGCAGTACTTC.